The T cell receptor beta chain described here comes from a study of cytomegalovirus exposure and HLA in healthy donors. Study at large: Early released data comprised about 90 million unique TCRs from HLA-typed donors. General observations from the study: A later analysis associated 15,000 or so TCR beta sequences with HLA alleles at a 0.05 false discovery rate.

Turning to this clone: What it binds is not known.

The PCR ran on 60 Vbeta and 13 Jbeta primers. Profiled with immunoSEQ multiplex PCR; TCRdb holds only in-frame clones, not every one. The sample yields 90,000 to 110,000 clones, 78% seen once. The CDR3 extends over 10 amino acids. The clonotype originates from a male donor in good health and CMV-seronegative. The chain couples TRBV21-1 to TRBJ1-5. TRBV21-1 constitutes a pseudogene. The source material was PBMCs. The chain's CDR3 is CATFDQPQHF. In DNA, the CDR3 is TGTGCCACCTTCGATCAGCCCCAGCATTTT.